One sample yielded the 8 T cell receptor beta chains listed below, sequenced in a study of CD8+ T cells in alopecia areata. As the sequencing template, cDNA was produced by extracting RNA and reverse transcribing it. Generated by immunoSEQ multiplex PCR, the TCRdb table keeps only in-frame clones and is missing some. The table has 85,000 to 110,000 clones, around 60% seen once; the top ten hold around 8.5%. Sequencing input: CD4+ T cells sorted from blood. The receptors were sampled from a human donor in good health.

V is TRBV4-1 and J is TRBJ2-7; 11 nucleotides align to TRBD1. CDR3 size: 14 residues. Germline V gives CDR1 MGHRA, CDR2 YSYEKL. V was clipped by 8 bases and J by 3 bases; unmatched bases: 6. The CDR3 spells CASQVGTGGYEQYF. The CDR3, as DNA: TGCGCCAGCCAAGTCGGGACAGGGGGCTACGAGCAGTACTTC.

The rearrangement joins TRBV10-3 to TRBJ2-7; D is unresolved. CDR1 is ENHRY, CDR2 SYGVKD, per germline. The CDR3 totals 13 residues. V lost 2 bases and J 0 bases, leaving 5 bases between the germline ends. This CDR3 reads CAISEDNSYEQYF. The DNA for the CDR3 is TGTGCCATCAGTGAGGACAACTCCTACGAGCAGTACTTC.

The rearrangement uses TRBV6-5 and TRBJ2-7; D not resolved. The CDR3 is made up of 14 amino acids. CDR1 and CDR2 from the germline V gene are MNHEY and SVGAGI. The V gene lost 6 bases and the J gene lost 0 bases, with 12 bases spanning the gap. CDR3 amino acids: CASSRLDGSYEQYF. CDR3 in DNA: TGTGCCAGCAGCCGCCTGGACGGCTCCTACGAGCAGTACTTC.

As DNA, the CDR3 is TGTGCCGCCCATGGGGAAGGACTTTACGAGCAGTACTTC. Encoded protein: CAAHGEGLYEQYF. This sequence joins TRBV28 and TRBJ2-7; the D gene is possibly TRBD2 (5 bases). Germline CDR1 and CDR2: MDHEN and SYDVKM. The ends were cut back, 11 bases at V and 4 bases at J, with 18 bases in the middle. This CDR3 is 13 amino acids long.

The V call is TRBV6-5, the J call TRBJ1-6, with 8 positions matching TRBD1. V shed 0 bases, J shed 8 bases, and the junction held 6 bases outside the gene matches. This CDR3 spans 16 amino acids. Germline assignment: CDR1 MNHEY and CDR2 SVGAGI. The CDR3 DNA follows: TGTGCCAGCAGTTACTCGTCAAGACAGGGGTATTCACCCCTCCACTTT. This sequence encodes CASSYSSRQGYSPLHF.

The chain recombines TRBV30 with TRBJ1-1; D is ambiguous. V was clipped by 2 bases and J by 11 bases, with 15 bases between them. The CDR3 loop spans 12 amino acids. CDR1 and CDR2 from the germline V gene are GTSNPN and SVGIG (reference sequence). CDR3 DNA: TGTGCCTGGAGTTTTCGGGCGGGCCTTGCTTTCTTT. This sequence encodes CAWSFRAGLAFF.

The chain employs TRBV5-4 and TRBJ2-5; 8 bases agree with TRBD2. The germline V gene encodes CDR1 SGHNT and CDR2 YYREEE (reference sequence). This CDR3 contains 14 residues. The J segment lost 1 base and the V segment lost 3 bases, leaving 2 bases of the junction unmatched. The CDR3 protein is CASSSGLAQETQYF. The CDR3 DNA follows: TGTGCCAGCAGCTCCGGACTAGCCCAAGAGACCCAGTACTTC.

The genes are TRBV29-1 and TRBJ2-4; D may match TRBD1 or TRBD2 (6 bases each). The germline CDR1 and CDR2 sequences are SQVTM and ANQGSEA. V was clipped by 7 bases and J by 3 bases, with 19 bases between them. The CDR3 is 15 residues long. CDR3 nucleotides: TGCAGCGGAAGTCTGGGGGGCTGGGGCAAAAACATTCAGTACTTC. Translation gives CSGSLGGWGKNIQYF.